Shown below are 13 T cell receptor beta chains from a single sample sequenced in a study of T cell responses to AZD1222 COVID-19 vaccine (dated by TCRdb to about 2021). The library was built by means of the immunoSEQ multiplex PCR assay. TCRdb mirrors the immuneACCESS table, restricted to in-frame sequences. Some clones are absent from its copies; in checked studies, under half trace to an unresolved V gene, and the reason for the others is unknown. Within this sample are about 73,000 clones, with approximately 88% of them counted one time only. The ten largest clones add up to about 20% of the sample. This sample's time point label indicates: baseline before first vaccination. The starting material was peripheral blood, obtained on day 0 of AZD1222 vaccination. These receptor sequences come from an adult in good health.

The chain combines TRBV27 with TRBJ2-1; D might be TRBD1 or TRBD2, each matching 7 bases. CDR3 length: 14 residues. V lost 8 bases and J 3 bases, leaving 14 bases between the germline ends. Germline loops: CDR1 MNHEY, CDR2 SMNVEV (reference sequence). The CDR3 DNA sequence: TGTGCCAGCCAACGGGGGGACAGCTACAATGAGCAGTTCTTC. Protein product: CASQRGDSYNEQFF.

J is TRBJ1-3 and V is TRBV24-1, with a tentative D call TRBD1 (5 bases). CDR3 length: 16 residues. Per the germline V gene, CDR1 is KGHDR and CDR2 is SFDVKD. V gave up 7 bases and J gave up 0 bases, with 15 bases separating them. The DNA of the CDR3 is TGTGCCACCAGGGGGACGGAGTGGTCCTCTGGAAACACCATATATTTT. It encodes CATRGTEWSSGNTIYF.

This chain links TRBV6-2 or TRBV6-3 with TRBJ1-2; a possible D gene is TRBD1 (5 bases). The CDR3 length is 16 residues. Trimming cost V 0 bases and J 6 bases, with 17 bases left between them. The germline V gene encodes CDR1 MNHEY and CDR2 SVGEGT. Written as DNA, the CDR3 is TGTGCCAGCAGTTACTCTGGGCAGTTTCGGGGCCATGGCTACACCTTC. This encodes CASSYSGQFRGHGYTF.

This chain links TRBV7-3 with TRBJ2-3; tentatively, D is TRBD2 (5 bases). CDR3 length: 14 amino acids. The germline V and J ends were trimmed by 5 bases and 3 bases, with 12 bases remaining between them. CDR1 is SGHTA, CDR2 FQGTGA, per germline. Here the CDR3 reads CASSPLGETDTQYF. The CDR3 bases are TGTGCCAGCAGCCCGCTTGGGGAGACAGATACGCAGTATTTT.

This clone was seen a handful of times. The chain is built from TRBV7-8 and TRBJ2-7, with no clear D. The CDR3 extends over 13 amino acids. V lost 3 bases to trimming and J lost 5 bases, with 11 bases between them. Germline CDR1 reads SGHVS; CDR2 reads FQNEAQ. The CDR3 DNA sequence: TGTGCCAGCAGCTTGGTGACGGTAAACGAGCAGTACTTC. Protein: CASSLVTVNEQYF. Based on the CDR3 plus reference TRBV7-8 and TRBJ2-7, the full variable domain is GAGVSQSPRYKVAKRGQDVALRCDPISGHVSLFWYQQALGQGPEFLTYFQNEAQLDKSGLPSDRFFAERPEGSVSTLKIQRTQQEDSAVYLCASSLVTVNEQYFGPGTRLTVT.

The chain has TRBV28 and TRBJ1-6; 7 bases match TRBD1. V gave up 7 bases and J gave up 10 bases; unmatched junction bases: 10. The CDR3 spans 14 residues. The germline gives CDR1 MDHEN, CDR2 SYDVKM. CDR3 sequence reads: CASNPTGFDSPLHF. CDR3 in DNA: TGTGCCAGCAACCCGACAGGGTTCGACTCACCCCTCCACTTT.

The chain recombines TRBV7-9 with TRBJ2-7; 9 bases match TRBD1. The V segment lost 5 bases and the J segment 5 bases; nucleotides outside the gene matches: 10. The CDR3 is 15 residues long. The germline V gene encodes CDR1 SEHNR and CDR2 FQNEAQ (reference sequence). The CDR3 spells CASSRGTGPANEQYF. The CDR3, as DNA: TGTGCCAGCAGCCGCGGGACAGGGCCTGCTAACGAGCAGTACTTC. The full variable domain, rest sourced from reference TRBV7-9 and TRBJ2-7, is DTGVSQNPRHKITKRGQNVTFRCDPISEHNRLYWYRQTLGQGPEFLTYFQNEAQLEKSRLLSDRFSAERPKGSFSTLEIQRTEQGDSAMYLCASSRGTGPANEQYFGPGTRLTVT.

This sequence joins TRBV7-6 and TRBJ2-5, with 10 positions matching TRBD1. The CDR3 contains 14 residues. Germline CDR1 reads SGHVS; CDR2 reads FNYEAQ. Trimming at V came to 5 bases and at J to 4 bases, leaving 4 bases not matched to a gene. CDR3: CASSTTGGRETQYF. The CDR3 DNA sequence: TGTGCCAGCAGCACGACAGGGGGCAGAGAGACCCAGTACTTC. Looking up the rest from reference TRBV7-6 and TRBJ2-5 gives the full variable domain: GAGVSQSPRYKVTKRGQDVALRCDPISGHVSLYWYRQALGQGPEFLTYFNYEAQQDKSGLPNDRFSAERPEGSISTLTIQRTEQRDSAMYRCASSTTGGRETQYFGPGTRLLVL.

This rearrangement joins TRBV5-1 to TRBJ1-1; D call uncertain. This CDR3 is 13 amino acids long. V lost 2 bases to trimming and J lost 3 bases, with 8 bases between them. CDR1 and CDR2 from the germline V gene are SGHRS and YFSETQ. The chain's CDR3 is CASSLEPDTEAFF. Written as DNA, the CDR3 is TGCGCCAGCAGCTTAGAACCGGACACTGAAGCTTTCTTT.

The V gene is TRBV7-3, the J gene TRBJ2-3, with TRBD2 matching 11 bases. The CDR3 consists of 16 residues. Per the germline V gene, CDR1 is SGHTA and CDR2 is FQGTGA. Trimming cost V 5 bases and J 0 bases; bases outside gene matches: 4. CDR3 in DNA: TGTGCCAGCAGCCCCGGACTAGCGGGTAGCACAGATACGCAGTATTTT. This translates into CASSPGLAGSTDTQYF.

This chain connects TRBV15 to TRBJ2-2; 7 bases line up with TRBD2. Trimming took 9 bases from V and 0 from J; bases not matched to a gene: 4. Germline CDR1 reads LNHNV; CDR2 reads YYDKDF (reference sequence). The CDR3 spans 14 residues. In nucleotides, the CDR3 is TGTGCCACGACGGGGGGAACGAACACCGGGGAGCTGTTTTTT. Amino acid sequence: CATTGGTNTGELFF.

The V call is TRBV7-9, the J call TRBJ1-1; D is ambiguous. The ends were cut back, 1 base at V and 0 bases at J, with 9 bases in the middle. This CDR3 is 15 amino acids long. Germline V gene sequence: CDR1 SEHNR, CDR2 FQNEAQ (reference sequence). The CDR3 bases are TGTGCCAGCAGCTTAGGGGGTATCATGAACACTGAAGCTTTCTTT. This codes for CASSLGGIMNTEAFF.

A few counts support this clone. The genes are TRBV4-1 and TRBJ1-1; TRBD1 is a possible D gene (5 bases). Germline lookup yields CDR1 MGHRA and CDR2 YSYEKL. The CDR3 is made up of 16 amino acids. Trimming stripped 0 bases from V and 6 bases from J, with 17 bases between. CDR3 sequence reads: CASSQDSGRVYAEAFF. The CDR3 DNA sequence: TGCGCCAGCAGCCAAGATTCAGGGCGCGTTTATGCTGAAGCTTTCTTT.